This section outlines one TCR beta chain sequence together with its context. The target antigen is unknown. The record originates from a study of T-cell memory formation after mild COVID-19. Study details: For the most part, TCR clusters were specific to one donor.

Study-level results: Shrinking CD4+ clones were chiefly CM and EM; CD8+ ones were chiefly EMRA. Contracting clones, day 15 to 85, had balanced CD4/CD8, and later expanders favored CD4+. The pre-infection memory compartment contained some responding clones, suggesting cross-reactive memory joined.

Using its own MiXCR run on the 5' RACE reads, TCRdb lists one record per CDR3 protein. Among around 400,000 distinct CDR3 sequences listed, less than 25% were seen once. The sequenced material came from PBMCs or a T cell subset sorted from them (not recorded which). The TCR sequence derives from an adult woman who had mild COVID-19 (a few samples of this study predate the infection). Cell type and time point are not known.

CDR3 coding DNA: TGCAGTGGAGGGGCTAGCGGGGCCAATGAGCAGTTCTTC. It is translated as CSGGASGANEQFF. V usage is TRBV20-1 and J usage is TRBJ2-1; 9 nucleotides line up with TRBD2. The CDR3 spans 13 residues. Per germline, CDR1 DFQATT and CDR2 SNEGSKA (reference sequence). The V and J ends lost 7 bases and 6 bases, in that order; junction bases with no gene match: 7.